A selection of T cell receptor beta chains follows, all from one sample in a study of beta chain features in type 1 diabetes. TCRdb's table, derived via immunoSEQ multiplex PCR, lists solely in-frame clones and lacks some. This table holds around 500,000 clones, about an eighth found once. The sample consisted of naive CD4+ T cells from blood. These receptors came from a woman aged 18-35 years in good health. CDR3s include the opening cysteine and the closing phenylalanine or tryptophan. The order of the fields is V gene, clone size, J gene, CDR3 protein. Only some rows state a clone size, as once, few, many or a class for expanded clones.

TRBV5-1	-	TRBJ2-2	CASTEGNTGELFF
TRBV15	few	TRBJ2-2	CATSRVRGLNTGELFF
TRBV5-4	few	TRBJ1-4	CASSPTGTGDEKLFF
TRBV2	few	TRBJ2-1	CASRSGPRRFDEQFF
TRBV4-3	few	TRBJ1-5	CASSQGTEYQPQHF
TRBV10-3	many	TRBJ2-7	CAIMSGNRREQYF
TRBV7-9	-	TRBJ2-1	CASSPDGEFF
TRBV9	few	TRBJ2-1	CASSVRGSSYNEQFF
TRBV7-2	few	TRBJ2-1	CASSLSSGLSYNEQFF
TRBV7-2	-	TRBJ2-3	CASSLAPTGSVDTQYF
TRBV15	-	TRBJ1-5	CATSTLLEGSNQPQHF
TRBV7-3	-	TRBJ2-3	CASSLAAGTKDTQYF
TRBV9	-	TRBJ1-6	CASSVFSNSPLHF
TRBV10-3	few	TRBJ2-5	CAISEQGQGSYQETQYF
TRBV9	-	TRBJ1-6	CASSVLVDSPLHF
TRBV6-1	-	TRBJ1-2	CAGSTDNLYGYTF
TRBV27	few	TRBJ2-7	CASSGQLSYEQYF
TRBV10-3	-	TRBJ2-7	CAIKGHLSGEQYF
TRBV29-1	-	TRBJ1-1	CSVGTTVNTEAFF
TRBV2	-	TRBJ2-3	CASLIGGWAQYF
TRBV7-2	-	TRBJ2-3	CASSHSGRSTDTQYF
TRBV7-2	-	TRBJ1-1	CASSGVRAFF
TRBV9	few	TRBJ2-3	CASSGLAGWQDTQYF
TRBV7-6	-	TRBJ2-1	CASKTEGEGEQFF
TRBV7-9	-	TRBJ1-2	CASSLAGPTNYGYTF
TRBV5-1	few	TRBJ2-3	CASSLTVPGDTQYF
TRBV29-1	few	TRBJ2-1	CSVEAPGTGGVEQFF
TRBV7-2	few	TRBJ2-3	CASSASRGLRTDTQYF
TRBV28	-	TRBJ2-3	CASSLSTRSTDTQYF
TRBV4-1	-	TRBJ2-4	CASSHDRGTAKNIQYF
TRBV9	-	TRBJ2-7	CASSVGALSVGEQYF
TRBV4-3	-	TRBJ2-4	CASSPGGSGSGGKNIQYF
TRBV7-2	-	TRBJ2-5	CASSFPGRQETQYF
TRBV4-1	few	TRBJ2-1	CASSQGASGKSYNEQFF
TRBV5-1	-	TRBJ1-6	CASSSRGENSPLHF
TRBV19	few	TRBJ2-4	CASSNGQLAKNIQYF
TRBV7-8	few	TRBJ2-3	CASSADYRPITDTQYF
TRBV27	-	TRBJ2-1	CASSPVLQLAAYNEQFF
TRBV28	-	TRBJ2-1	CASSTDVTHNEQFF
TRBV7-7	few	TRBJ2-5	CASSLAAAGTQYF
TRBV5-1	-	TRBJ1-6	CASSLGAPSYNSPLHF
TRBV7-2	-	TRBJ2-5	CASSPRARGAETQYF
TRBV29-1	few	TRBJ2-5	CSVDLTGVVETQYF
TRBV19	-	TRBJ1-1	CASRADARTMNTEAFF
TRBV11-2	-	TRBJ2-5	CASSRIRGAETQYF
TRBV6-1	-	TRBJ2-5	CASRMGTAKETQYF